A single count supports the clone carrying this T cell receptor (beta chain). The antigen remains undetermined. V trimming: 3 bases; J trimming: 0 bases; junction bases outside the gene matches: 6. Germline assignment: CDR1 SGHTA and CDR2 FQGTGA. This CDR3 spans 16 amino acids. These data are taken from a study of PD-1 blockade in classical Hodgkin lymphoma. Every patient was affected by relapse after autologous stem cell transplantation, while exposure to brentuximab vedotin was not uniform. The data were produced by immunoSEQ multiplex PCR, yet TCRdb's version contains in-frame clones alone and is incomplete. The profile shows about 54,000 clones, 85% to 95% of them singletons. Findings and caveats of the study: CD4+ TCR diversity rose significantly by C4D1, and CD8+ TCR diversity did not. Relative to healthy donors, newly diagnosed patients reportedly had lower baseline TCR diversity, which was reported as lower still in relapsed/refractory patients. What drove the repertoire differences, possibly disease activity or prior therapy, has not been defined.

The chain couples TRBV7-3 to TRBJ2-3; the match to TRBD2 covers 7 bases. This TCR came from a human donor with classical Hodgkin lymphoma. This material consisted of peripheral blood mononuclear cells (PBMCs), taken before the second cycle of nivolumab. CDR3: CASSFSLASSTDTQYF. The CDR3 DNA reads as TGTGCCAGCAGCTTTTCACTAGCGTCTAGCACAGATACGCAGTATTTT.